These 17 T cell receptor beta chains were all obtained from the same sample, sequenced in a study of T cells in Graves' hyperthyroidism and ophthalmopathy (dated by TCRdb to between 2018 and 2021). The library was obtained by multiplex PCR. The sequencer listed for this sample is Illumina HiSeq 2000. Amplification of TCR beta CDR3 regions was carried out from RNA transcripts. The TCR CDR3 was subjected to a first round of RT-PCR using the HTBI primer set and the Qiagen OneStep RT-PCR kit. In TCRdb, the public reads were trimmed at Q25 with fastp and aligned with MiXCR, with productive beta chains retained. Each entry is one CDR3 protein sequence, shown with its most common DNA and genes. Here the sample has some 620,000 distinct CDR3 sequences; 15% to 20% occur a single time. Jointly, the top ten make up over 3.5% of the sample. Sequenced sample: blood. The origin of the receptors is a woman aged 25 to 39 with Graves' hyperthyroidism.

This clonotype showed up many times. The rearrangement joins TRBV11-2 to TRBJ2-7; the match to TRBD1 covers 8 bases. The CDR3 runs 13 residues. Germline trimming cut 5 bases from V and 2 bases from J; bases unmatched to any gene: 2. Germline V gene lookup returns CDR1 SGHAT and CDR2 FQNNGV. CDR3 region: CASSQGQAYEQYF. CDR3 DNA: TGTGCCAGCAGCCAGGGACAGGCCTACGAGCAGTACTTC. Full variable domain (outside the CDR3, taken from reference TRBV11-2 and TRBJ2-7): EAGVAQSPRYKIIEKRQSVAFWCNPISGHATLYWYQQILGQGPKLLIQFQNNGVVDDSQLPKDRFSAERLKGVDSTLKIQPAKLEDSAVYLCASSQGQAYEQYFGPGTRLTVT.

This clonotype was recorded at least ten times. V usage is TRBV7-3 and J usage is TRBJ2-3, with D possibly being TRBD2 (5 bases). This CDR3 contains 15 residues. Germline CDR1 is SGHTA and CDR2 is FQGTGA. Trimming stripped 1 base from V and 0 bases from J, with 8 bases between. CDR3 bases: TGTGCCAGCAGCTTAATTCCGGGGAGCACAGATACGCAGTATTTT. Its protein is CASSLIPGSTDTQYF.

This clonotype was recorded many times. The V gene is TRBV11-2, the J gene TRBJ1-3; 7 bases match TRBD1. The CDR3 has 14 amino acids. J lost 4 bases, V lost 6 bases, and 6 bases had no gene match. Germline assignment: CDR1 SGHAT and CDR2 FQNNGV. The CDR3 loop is CASSMDRTGNTIYF. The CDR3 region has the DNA TGTGCCAGCAGTATGGACAGGACGGGAAACACCATATATTTT.

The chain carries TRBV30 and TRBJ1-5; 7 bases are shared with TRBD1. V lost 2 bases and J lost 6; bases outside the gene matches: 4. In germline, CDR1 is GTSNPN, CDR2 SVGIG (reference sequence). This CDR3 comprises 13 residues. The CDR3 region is CAWSIGGVQPQHF. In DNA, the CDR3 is TGTGCCTGGAGTATAGGGGGCGTTCAGCCCCAGCATTTT. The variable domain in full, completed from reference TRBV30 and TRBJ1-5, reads SQTIHQWPATLVQPVGSPLSLECTVEGTSNPNLYWYRQAAGRGLQLLFYSVGIGQISSEVPQNLSASRPQDRQFILSSKKLLLSDSGFYLCAWSIGGVQPQHFGDGTRLSIL.

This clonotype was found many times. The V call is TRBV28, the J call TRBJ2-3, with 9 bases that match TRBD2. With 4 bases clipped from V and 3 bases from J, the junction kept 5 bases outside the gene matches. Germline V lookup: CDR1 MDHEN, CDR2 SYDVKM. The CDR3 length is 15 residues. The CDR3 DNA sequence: TGTGCCAGCAGTTCGATAGCGGGAGTAACAGATACGCAGTATTTT. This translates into CASSSIAGVTDTQYF.

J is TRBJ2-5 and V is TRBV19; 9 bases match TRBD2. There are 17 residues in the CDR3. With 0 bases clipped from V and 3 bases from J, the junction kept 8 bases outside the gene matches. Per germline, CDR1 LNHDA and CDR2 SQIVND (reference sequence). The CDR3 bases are TGTGCCAGTAGTATAGATCTACTAGCGGGCACTAAAGAGACCCAGTACTTC. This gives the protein CASSIDLLAGTKETQYF.

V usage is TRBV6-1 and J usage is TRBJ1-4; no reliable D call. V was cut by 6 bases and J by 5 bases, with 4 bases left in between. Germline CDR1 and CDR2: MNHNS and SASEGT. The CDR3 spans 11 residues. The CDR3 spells CASRFNEKLFF. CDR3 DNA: TGTGCCAGCAGATTCAATGAAAAACTGTTTTTT.

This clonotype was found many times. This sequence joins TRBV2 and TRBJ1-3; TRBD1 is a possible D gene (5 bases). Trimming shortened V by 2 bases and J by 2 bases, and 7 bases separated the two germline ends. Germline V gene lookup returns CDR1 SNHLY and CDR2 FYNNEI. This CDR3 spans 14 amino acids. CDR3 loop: CASSEQGTGNTIYF. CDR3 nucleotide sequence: TGTGCCAGCAGTGAACAGGGTACTGGAAACACCATATATTTT.

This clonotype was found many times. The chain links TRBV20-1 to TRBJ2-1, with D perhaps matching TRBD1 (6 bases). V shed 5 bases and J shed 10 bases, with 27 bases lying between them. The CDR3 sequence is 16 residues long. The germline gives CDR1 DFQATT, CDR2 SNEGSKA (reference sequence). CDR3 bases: TGCAGTGCTCAGGGGTCCGGGGCTTATTTACAATACGAGCAGTTCTTC. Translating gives CSAQGSGAYLQYEQFF.

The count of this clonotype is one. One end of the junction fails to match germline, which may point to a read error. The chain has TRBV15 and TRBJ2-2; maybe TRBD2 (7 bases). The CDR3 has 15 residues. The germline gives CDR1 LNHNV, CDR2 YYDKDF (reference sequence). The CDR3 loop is CVTSRGGGNTGELFF. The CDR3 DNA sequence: TGTGTCACCAGCAGAGGGGGGGGGAACACCGGGGAGCTGTTTTTT.

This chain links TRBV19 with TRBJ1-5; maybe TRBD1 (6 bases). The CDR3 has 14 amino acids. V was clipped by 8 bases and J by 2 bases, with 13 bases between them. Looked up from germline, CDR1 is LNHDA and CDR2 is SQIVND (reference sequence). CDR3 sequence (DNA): TGTGCCAGTTTCGGGGGGCTTGGCAATCAGCCCCAGCATTTT. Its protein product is CASFGGLGNQPQHF.

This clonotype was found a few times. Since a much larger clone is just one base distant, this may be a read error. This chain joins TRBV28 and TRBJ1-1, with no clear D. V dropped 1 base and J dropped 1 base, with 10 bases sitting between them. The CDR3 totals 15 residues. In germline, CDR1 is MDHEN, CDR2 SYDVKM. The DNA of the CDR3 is TGTGCCAGCAGTTTATCATCAGCGGGGAACACTGAAGCTTTCTTT. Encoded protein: CASSLSSAGNTEAFF.

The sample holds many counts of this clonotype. The CDR3 region is CASSSSSGASYEQYF. CDR3 sequence (DNA): TGTGCCAGCAGCTCCTCCTCTGGGGCCTCCTACGAGCAGTACTTC. The rearrangement joins TRBV5-8 to TRBJ2-7; possible D gene TRBD1, 5 bases. Germline V gene data show CDR1 as SGHTS and CDR2 as YDEGEE. V was shortened by 3 bases and J by 0 bases, with 13 bases between the two germline ends. This CDR3 contains 15 residues.

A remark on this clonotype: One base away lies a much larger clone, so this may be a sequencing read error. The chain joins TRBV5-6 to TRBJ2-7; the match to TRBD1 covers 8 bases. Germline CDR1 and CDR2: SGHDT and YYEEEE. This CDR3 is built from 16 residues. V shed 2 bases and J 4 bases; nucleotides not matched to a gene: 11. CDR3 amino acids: CASSFDQGAGCYEQYF. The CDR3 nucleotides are TGTGCCAGCAGCTTCGACCAGGGGGCCGGTTGTTACGAGCAGTACTTC.

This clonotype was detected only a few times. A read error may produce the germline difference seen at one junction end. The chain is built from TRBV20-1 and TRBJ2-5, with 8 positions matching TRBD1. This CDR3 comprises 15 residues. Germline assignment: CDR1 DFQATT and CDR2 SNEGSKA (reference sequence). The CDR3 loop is CSARDPRQGQGTQYF. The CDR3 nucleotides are TGCAGTGCTAGAGATCCTAGACAGGGGCAAGGGACCCAGTACTTC.

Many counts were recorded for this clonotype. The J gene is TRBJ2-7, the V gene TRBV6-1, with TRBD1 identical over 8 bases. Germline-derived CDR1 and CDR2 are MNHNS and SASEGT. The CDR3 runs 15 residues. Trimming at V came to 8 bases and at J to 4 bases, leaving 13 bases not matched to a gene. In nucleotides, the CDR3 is TGTGCCAGCGCTAGATCCGGGACAGGCTCTTACGAGCAGTACTTC. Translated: CASARSGTGSYEQYF.

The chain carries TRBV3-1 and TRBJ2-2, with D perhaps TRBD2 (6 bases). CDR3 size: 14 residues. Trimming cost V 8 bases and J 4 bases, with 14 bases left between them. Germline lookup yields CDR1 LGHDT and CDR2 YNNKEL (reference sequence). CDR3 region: CASGLLARTGELFF. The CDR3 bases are TGTGCCAGCGGACTACTAGCTCGCACCGGGGAGCTGTTTTTT.